This entry lists 27 T cell receptor beta chains sequenced from one sample in a study of spatial heterogeneity in lung cancer (dated by TCRdb to about 2019). Interpreted using the paper, the time point label stands for: sample taken at primary tumor resection. Without any cell sorting, TCR sequencing was performed on whole RNA extracted either from tumor and nontumor lung tissue or from cryopreserved PBMC samples. The library relied on 5' RACE. Sequencing instrument: NextSeq 500. The public reads were run again by TCRdb, first through fastp at Q25 and then through MiXCR, and only productive beta chains were kept. Rows matching on CDR3 protein sequence are summarized as one entry with the most common DNA and genes. Across this sample there are around 4,400 distinct CDR3 sequences, with roughly 33% seen only once. Roughly 35% of the sample is held by the ten biggest clonotypes. The specimen was PBMCs, collected at surgery. The receptors stem from a male donor with early-stage non-small cell lung cancer.

Turning to this clonotype: This beta chain lies outside the target of a library built for alpha chains; its clone size means little. The rearrangement uses TRBV29-1 and TRBJ2-1, with D unresolved. V lost 4 bases to trimming and J lost 3 bases, with 10 bases between them. This CDR3 is 13 amino acids long. The germline V gene encodes CDR1 SQVTM and CDR2 ANQGSEA. The CDR3 bases are TGCAGCGTTGGAAACGGGTTCTACAATGAGCAGTTCTTC. Amino acids: CSVGNGFYNEQFF.

Sample share makes this clonotype medium-sized (0.01 to 0.1%). The library was designed around alpha chains, so this beta chain is a stray read whose abundance carries little weight. This rearrangement joins TRBV19 to TRBJ2-1; D might be TRBD2 (5 bases). Trimming took 6 bases from V and 3 from J, leaving 12 bases between them. The CDR3 is made up of 14 amino acids. Germline CDR1 reads LNHDA; CDR2 reads SQIVND (reference sequence). CDR3 sequence reads: CASRTQAGYNEQFF. CDR3 coding DNA: TGTGCCAGTAGAACCCAGGCGGGCTACAATGAGCAGTTCTTC.

This clonotype has just a few counts. Being off target in a library aimed at alpha chains, this beta chain has a size of little meaning. The CDR3 here is CATISGNRETQYF. In nucleotides, the CDR3 is TGTGCCACGATTAGCGGGAACCGAGAGACCCAGTACTTC. V usage is TRBV19 and J usage is TRBJ2-5, with 8 positions matching TRBD2. The V gene's germline CDR1 is LNHDA and CDR2 SQIVND (reference sequence). The CDR3 runs to 13 residues. J lost 4 bases, V lost 10 bases, and 8 bases had no gene match.

A few counts support this clonotype. This beta chain came through as a stray read in a library set up for alpha chains, and its size says little. DNA for the CDR3: TGTGCCAGCAGTTGGGGAGGAGACGAGACCCAGTACTTC. Its protein is CASSWGGDETQYF. The genes are TRBV6-6 and TRBJ2-5; possibly TRBD2 for D (6 bases). V gave up 4 bases and J gave up 5 bases, with 11 bases separating them. Per germline, CDR1 MNHNY and CDR2 SVGAGI (reference sequence). This CDR3 has 13 amino acids.

For this clonotype: This beta chain is a stray read from a library made for alpha chains; its abundance is not meaningful. This sequence joins TRBV5-1 and TRBJ2-3, with 9 bases lining up with TRBD1. The germline V gene has CDR1 SGHRS and CDR2 YFSETQ. V shed 4 bases, J shed 6 bases, and the junction held 9 bases outside the gene matches. CDR3 length equals 15 residues. CDR3 loop: CASSGQGSEVDTQYF. The CDR3 DNA sequence: TGCGCCAGCAGCGGACAGGGGAGTGAAGTGGATACGCAGTATTTT.

With respect to this clonotype: The library was designed around alpha chains, so this beta chain is a stray read whose abundance carries little weight. The chain links TRBV4-2 to TRBJ2-3; 7 bases match TRBD2. CDR1 is LGHNA and CDR2 is YNFKEQ in the germline V gene. This CDR3 spans 15 amino acids. V lost 0 bases and J lost 5; bases outside the gene matches: 5. CDR3 in amino acids: CASSQEGRELDTQYF. The CDR3 DNA reads as TGTGCCAGCAGCCAAGAAGGGCGGGAGTTAGATACGCAGTATTTT.

Points on this clonotype: In a library made to pick up alpha chains, this beta chain is a stray read with a size that means little. J is TRBJ2-3 and V is TRBV24-1; D remains unclear. CDR3 length: 13 amino acids. V shed 0 bases and J shed 5 bases, with 5 bases lying between them. Germline loops: CDR1 KGHDR, CDR2 SFDVKD. The CDR3 region has the DNA TGTGCCACCAGTGATTTGCGCCTAGATACGCAGTATTTT. Encoded protein: CATSDLRLDTQYF.

Concerning this clonotype itself: This beta chain is off target for a library built for alpha chains, so its abundance means little. This chain joins TRBV13 and TRBJ2-4; D is uncertain. The V gene's germline CDR1 is PRHDT and CDR2 FYEKMQ (reference sequence). V was pared by 3 bases and J by 0 bases, with 12 bases between. The CDR3 totals 16 residues. The CDR3 loop reads CASSFARSVAKNIQYF. As DNA, the CDR3 is TGTGCCAGCAGCTTTGCGAGATCTGTAGCCAAAAACATTCAGTACTTC. Combining the CDR3 with reference TRBV13 and TRBJ2-4 gives the whole variable domain AAGVIQSPRHLIKEKRETATLKCYPIPRHDTVYWYQQGPGQDPQFLISFYEKMQSDKGSIPDRFSAQQFSDYHSELNMSSLELGDSALYFCASSFARSVAKNIQYFGAGTRLSVL.

By proportion, this clonotype is medium-sized. This beta chain is off target for a library built for alpha chains, so its abundance means little. The chain has TRBV5-1 and TRBJ2-7; D could derive from TRBD1 or TRBD2 (5 bases each). Germline CDR1 and CDR2: SGHRS and YFSETQ. The CDR3 extends over 13 amino acids. V was clipped by 3 bases and J by 2 bases, with 9 bases between them. In nucleotides, the CDR3 is TGCGCCAGCAGCTGGGACCCGGCCTACGAGCAGTACTTC. Translating gives CASSWDPAYEQYF.

This clonotype appeared a few times. The library was prepared for alpha chains; this beta chain is a stray read, so its frequency means little. This CDR3 is CASSLEFAGGRYEQYF. The CDR3 region has the DNA TGCGCCAGCAGCTTGGAGTTCGCAGGGGGGAGGTACGAGCAGTACTTC. The rearrangement joins TRBV5-1 to TRBJ2-7; D possibly corresponds to TRBD1 (7 bases). The CDR3 has 16 residues. In germline, CDR1 is SGHRS, CDR2 YFSETQ. V was trimmed by 0 bases and J by 4 bases, leaving 17 bases between them.

A word on this clonotype: This beta chain is an off-target read within a library intended for alpha chains, so its frequency means little. The chain joins TRBV6-2 or TRBV6-3 to TRBJ1-2; a weak D match, TRBD1 (6 bases). The CDR3 runs 16 residues. The germline CDR1 and CDR2 sequences are MNHEY and SVGEGT. Trimming shortened V by 4 bases and J by 0 bases, and 15 bases separated the two germline ends. Here the CDR3 DNA reads TGTGCCAGCAGTTCCGTGGACAGCAGAGCTAACTATGGCTACACCTTC. It specifies CASSSVDSRANYGYTF.

The table lists this clonotype with a few counts. Since the library was made to target alpha chains, this beta chain is a stray read and its abundance is not meaningful. The chain uses TRBV28 and TRBJ1-5; D not resolved. The CDR3 loop spans 14 amino acids. Per the germline V gene, CDR1 is MDHEN and CDR2 is SYDVKM. Trimming removed 5 bases at V and 1 base at J, with 9 bases between. DNA of the CDR3: TGTGCCAGCAGTAAGGACTGGAGCAATCAGCCCCAGCATTTT. It encodes CASSKDWSNQPQHF.

Notes on this clonotype: This beta chain slipped into a library made for alpha chains as a stray read, so its size is not meaningful. This chain links TRBV25-1 with TRBJ2-7; no definite D call. Trimming left V 2 bases short and J 4 bases short, with 9 bases between. Germline assignment: CDR1 MGHDK and CDR2 SYGVNS. This CDR3 has 13 amino acids. In DNA, the CDR3 is TGTGCCAGCAGTGAACACGGCGGATACGAGCAGTACTTC. Translation: CASSEHGGYEQYF.

This clonotype came up a few times. In a library made to pick up alpha chains, this beta chain is a stray read with a size that means little. The V and J genes are TRBV7-9 and TRBJ2-7; TRBD2 is a possible D gene (5 bases). The CDR3 spans 13 residues. Germline assignment: CDR1 SEHNR and CDR2 FQNEAQ (reference sequence). The V and J ends lost 0 bases and 8 bases respectively, with 11 bases between them. The CDR3, as DNA: TGTGCCAGCAGCTTAGCGGAGGCTTTCCAGCAGTACTTC. This sequence encodes CASSLAEAFQQYF.

As to this clonotype: With the library built for alpha chains, this beta chain is off target and its frequency is not meaningful. The gene calls are TRBV29-1 and TRBJ2-7; no reliable D call. The CDR3 is made up of 11 amino acids. V was cut by 3 bases and J by 1 base, with 4 bases left in between. The V gene's germline CDR1 is SQVTM and CDR2 ANQGSEA. The CDR3 sequence: CSVDESYEQYF. The DNA for the CDR3 is TGCAGCGTTGATGAGTCCTACGAGCAGTACTTC.

This clonotype was found a few times. Found in a library prepared for alpha chains, this beta chain is an off-target read, and its abundance has little meaning. The gene calls are TRBV29-1 and TRBJ2-7; tentative D call: TRBD1 (6 bases). Germline CDR1 and CDR2: SQVTM and ANQGSEA. The CDR3 runs 14 residues. The V end lost 4 bases, the J end lost 10 bases, and 23 bases lay between the germline ends. The CDR3 DNA reads as TGCAGCGTTGTAAGCAGGGGAGATGCAACGGGACAGTACTTC. Its protein product is CSVVSRGDATGQYF.

This clonotype was detected only a few times. Because this beta chain is a stray read in a library intended to capture alpha chains, its abundance should not be given much weight. The chain has TRBV27 and TRBJ2-2, with 14 positions matching TRBD2. This CDR3 has 20 amino acids. CDR1 is MNHEY and CDR2 is SMNVEV in the germline V gene (reference sequence). The V segment lost 2 bases and the J segment 1 base; nucleotides outside the gene matches: 9. CDR3 DNA sequence: TGTGCCAGCAGTTTACTCCCCCCGACTAGCGGGAGGGTGAACACCGGGGAGCTGTTTTTT. This sequence encodes CASSLLPPTSGRVNTGELFF.

In the case of this clonotype: This beta chain slipped into a library made for alpha chains as a stray read, so its size is not meaningful. V gene TRBV14 combines with J gene TRBJ2-1; D is unclear. V was shortened by 4 bases and J by 9 bases, with 16 bases between the two germline ends. The CDR3 covers 14 residues. CDR1 is SGHDN and CDR2 is FVKESK in the germline V gene. The CDR3 spells CASSPLSLLAEQFF. The CDR3 coding sequence is TGTGCCAGCAGCCCCCTGTCTTTGTTGGCTGAGCAGTTCTTC.

This clonotype was observed once. Within a library made for alpha chains, this beta chain is off target, and its count is uninformative. The chain combines TRBV20-1 with TRBJ2-7, with D possibly TRBD2 on 5 matching bases. The V end was cut by 6 bases, the J end by 3 bases, with 9 bases between. CDR3 length: 11 residues. Germline V gene data show CDR1 as DFQATT and CDR2 as SNEGSKA (reference sequence). As DNA, the CDR3 is TGCAGTGCGGATAGCGACTACGAGCAGTACTTC. Encoded protein: CSADSDYEQYF.

This clonotype was detected once. Since the library was made to target alpha chains, this beta chain is a stray read and its abundance is not meaningful. V is TRBV5-1 and J is TRBJ2-4; D is unclear. Trimming removed 0 bases at V and 4 bases at J, with 5 bases between. Germline V lookup: CDR1 SGHRS, CDR2 YFSETQ. The CDR3 loop spans 13 amino acids. CDR3: CASSLDQKNIQYF. The CDR3 bases are TGCGCCAGCAGCTTGGACCAGAAAAACATTCAGTACTTC.

About this clonotype itself: A library prepared for alpha chains yielded this beta chain as an off-target read; its size is of little meaning. V is TRBV7-9 and J is TRBJ2-2, with TRBD1 matching 10 bases. The CDR3 has 15 amino acids. After removal of 6 bases from V and 3 bases from J, the junction contained 4 bases not matched to a gene. Germline values: CDR1 SEHNR, CDR2 FQNEAQ (reference sequence). CDR3 sequence (DNA): TGTGCCAGCAGAGCCGGGACAGGGGACACCGGGGAGCTGTTTTTT. As protein: CASRAGTGDTGELFF.

In regard to this clonotype: This beta chain represents an off-target read in a library built for alpha chains; its size is of limited meaning. The rearrangement joins TRBV2 to TRBJ2-6; D is perhaps TRBD1 (5 bases). This CDR3 region has 15 residues. V shed 8 bases and J shed 0 bases, with 11 bases lying between them. Germline assignment: CDR1 SNHLY and CDR2 FYNNEI. CDR3 DNA sequence: TGTGCCAGCCAGGGATACTTCTCTGGGGCCAACGTCCTGACTTTC. Its protein is CASQGYFSGANVLTF.

This clonotype occurred a few times. This beta chain lies outside the target of a library built for alpha chains; its clone size means little. V is TRBV7-3 and J is TRBJ2-3; no clear D gene. Trimming pared 4 bases from V and 4 bases from J, leaving 12 bases between. This CDR3 comprises 14 residues. Germline-derived CDR1 and CDR2 are SGHTA and FQGTGA. CDR3 region: CASSSPTLPDTQYF. The CDR3 bases are TGTGCCAGCAGCTCCCCTACCCTTCCAGATACGCAGTATTTT.

Details on this clonotype: This beta chain is a stray read from a library made for alpha chains; its abundance is not meaningful. The chain has TRBV29-1 and TRBJ1-4; D not resolved. The V gene lost 6 bases and the J gene lost 13 bases, with 15 bases spanning the gap. The CDR3 spans 11 residues. The germline V gene has CDR1 SQVTM and CDR2 ANQGSEA. The CDR3: CSVSLNLRLFF. CDR3 nucleotide sequence: TGCAGCGTCAGCTTAAATCTAAGACTGTTTTTT.

About this clonotype: This beta chain is an off-target read within a library intended for alpha chains, so its frequency means little. J is TRBJ2-7 and V is TRBV19; no clear D gene. The CDR3 consists of 15 residues. The ends were cut back, 5 bases at V and 2 bases at J, with 16 bases in the middle. The germline CDR1 and CDR2 sequences are LNHDA and SQIVND (reference sequence). CDR3 nucleotide sequence: TGTGCCAGTAGTCCTCGGACCCAACCGGCCTACGAGCAGTACTTC. Translating gives CASSPRTQPAYEQYF. The whole variable domain, filled in from reference TRBV19 and TRBJ2-7, reads DGGITQSPKYLFRKEGQNVTLSCEQNLNHDAMYWYRQDPGQGLRLIYYSQIVNDFQKGDIAEGYSVSREKKESFPLTVTSAQKNPTAFYLCASSPRTQPAYEQYFGPGTRLTVT.

In the case of this clonotype: With the library built for alpha chains, this beta chain is off target and its frequency is not meaningful. The chain joins TRBV10-3 to TRBJ2-2; 11 bases line up with TRBD2. Trimming cost V 5 bases and J 4 bases; bases outside gene matches: 3. In germline, CDR1 is ENHRY, CDR2 SYGVKD. This CDR3 contains 15 residues. The CDR3 loop reads CAISPTSGATGELFF. For the CDR3, the DNA is TGTGCCATCAGTCCGACTAGCGGGGCCACCGGGGAGCTGTTTTTT.

This clonotype was detected a few times. A library prepared for alpha chains yielded this beta chain as an off-target read; its size is of little meaning. The V call is TRBV7-9, the J call TRBJ2-4; D is unclear. The V end lost 4 bases, the J end lost 0 bases, and 7 bases lay between the germline ends. The CDR3 runs to 14 residues. Germline V gives CDR1 SEHNR, CDR2 FQNEAQ (reference sequence). DNA of the CDR3: TGTGCCAGCAGCTCAGTGATAGCCAAAAACATTCAGTACTTC. This codes for CASSSVIAKNIQYF. Full variable domain (missing parts from reference TRBV7-9 and TRBJ2-4): DTGVSQNPRHKITKRGQNVTFRCDPISEHNRLYWYRQTLGQGPEFLTYFQNEAQLEKSRLLSDRFSAERPKGSFSTLEIQRTEQGDSAMYLCASSSVIAKNIQYFGAGTRLSVL.